A single sample gave rise to the 28 T cell receptor beta chains below, sequenced in a study of T cells after yellow fever vaccination. Each CDR3 protein is one row after TCRdb ran MiXCR on the 5' RACE reads. The sample has around 600,000 distinct CDR3 sequences, 12% seen once. Sequencing used PBMCs, obtained on the day of the yellow fever booster vaccination. All receptors come from a man aged 30 to 39 who received the YFV17D yellow fever vaccine.

This clonotype was counted a few times. V and J are TRBV7-2 and TRBJ2-5; D remains ambiguous. Germline-derived CDR1 and CDR2 are SGHTA and FQGNSA. Trimming removed 7 bases from V and 4 bases from J, with 16 bases in between. The CDR3 is made up of 14 amino acids. CDR3 sequence (DNA): TGTGCCAGCACCAAATCTCCATGGGTAGAGACCCAGTACTTC. Protein: CASTKSPWVETQYF.

This clonotype has ten or more counts. This chain uses TRBV12-3 or TRBV12-4 with TRBJ2-1, with 7 bases identical to TRBD2. Trimming at V came to 1 base and at J to 5 bases, leaving 2 bases not matched to a gene. The CDR3 is 14 residues long. The CDR3 spells CASSLGGTNNEQFF. The CDR3, as DNA: TGTGCCAGCAGTTTAGGGGGGACTAACAATGAGCAGTTCTTC.

This chain connects TRBV5-1 to TRBJ2-7; D is ambiguous. Per the germline V gene, CDR1 is SGHRS and CDR2 is YFSETQ. V shed 0 bases and J shed 6 bases, with 7 bases lying between them. The CDR3 covers 12 residues. CDR3 nucleotide sequence: TGCGCCAGCAGCTTGGAGCAGTTCGAGCAGTACTTC. It is translated as CASSLEQFEQYF.

The chain employs TRBV9 and TRBJ2-7; the D is unclear. The CDR3 has 14 amino acids. V lost 1 base, J lost 5 bases, and 13 bases lay in between. Germline values: CDR1 SGDLS, CDR2 YYNGEE. DNA for the CDR3: TGTGCCAGCAGCGTAACTCCCGGAACCAACGAGCAGTACTTC. Residues: CASSVTPGTNEQYF.

This clonotype was observed a handful of times. The CDR3 DNA follows: TGTGCCAGCAGCCTCATACAGGGTGGAAGTTCACCCCTCCACTTT. The encoded protein is CASSLIQGGSSPLHF. The genes are TRBV7-8 and TRBJ1-6, with a tentative D call TRBD1 (6 bases). This CDR3 spans 15 amino acids. Germline CDR1 and CDR2: SGHVS and FQNEAQ. V lost 5 bases and J lost 9, with 17 bases in between.

V is TRBV7-3 and J is TRBJ2-3, with 8 bases that match TRBD2. The CDR3 is 16 residues long. CDR1 is SGHTA, CDR2 FQGTGA, per germline. V lost 5 bases to trimming and J lost 2 bases; unmatched junction nucleotides: 9. CDR3 residues: CASSLGGGGNTDTQYF. The CDR3 DNA sequence: TGTGCCAGCAGCCTCGGGGGGGGCGGGAACACAGATACGCAGTATTTT.

This clonotype was observed a handful of times. This chain uses TRBV5-1 with TRBJ1-6, with TRBD1 matching over 7 bases. The CDR3 is 15 residues long. Trimming took 3 bases from V and 10 from J; bases not matched to a gene: 10. Germline V gives CDR1 SGHRS, CDR2 YFSETQ. The CDR3 DNA reads TGCGCCAGCAGCTCCGAGACAGGGATCGGATCACCCCTCCACTTT. It specifies CASSSETGIGSPLHF.

This chain joins TRBV5-5 and TRBJ2-1; TRBD2 matches at 11 bases. The CDR3 runs to 17 residues. Per germline, CDR1 SGHKS and CDR2 YYEKEE (reference sequence). Trimming at V came to 0 bases and at J to 4 bases, leaving 6 bases not matched to a gene. This chain's CDR3 is CASSLGRGTSGYNEQFF. The CDR3 nucleotides read TGTGCCAGCAGCTTGGGTCGTGGGACTAGCGGTTACAATGAGCAGTTCTTC.

There are a few counts of this clonotype. The CDR3 is CASSLGRPMDIQYF. The CDR3 DNA reads TGCGCCAGCAGCTTGGGACGGCCTATGGACATTCAGTACTTC. The gene calls are TRBV5-1 and TRBJ2-4; D is unclear. Deletions cut 0 bases from V and 8 bases from J, with 12 bases between. CDR1 and CDR2 from the germline V gene are SGHRS and YFSETQ. The CDR3 consists of 14 residues.

As to this clonotype: One end of the junction fails to match germline, which may point to a read error. The chain employs TRBV20-1 and TRBJ2-7; D gene uncertain. This CDR3 contains 12 residues. Germline V CDR1 and CDR2: DFQATT, SNEGSKA (reference sequence). The CDR3 loop is CSARGEVPEQHF. Written as DNA, the CDR3 is TGCAGTGCTAGGGGTGAAGTCCCCGAGCAGCACTTC.

In its sample, this clonotype was seen many times. The chain links TRBV6-1 to TRBJ2-7; 11 positions match TRBD2. V lost 7 bases to trimming and J lost 6 bases; unmatched junction nucleotides: 8. This CDR3 spans 14 amino acids. The germline CDR1 and CDR2 sequences are MNHNS and SASEGT. The CDR3: CASILAGGQREQYF. CDR3 DNA sequence: TGTGCCAGCATCTTAGCGGGAGGGCAACGCGAGCAGTACTTC.

The V call is TRBV25-1, the J call TRBJ2-1, with 12 positions matching TRBD2. Germline V gene data show CDR1 as MGHDK and CDR2 as SYGVNS. The CDR3 runs to 16 residues. V trimming: 3 bases; J trimming: 9 bases; junction bases outside the gene matches: 9. CDR3 in DNA: TGTGCCAGCAGTGAGGAAGCCTCGGGACTAGCGGGTGAGCAGTTCTTC. This encodes CASSEEASGLAGEQFF. Drawing the rest from reference TRBV25-1 and TRBJ2-1, the complete variable domain is EADIYQTPRYLVIGTGKKITLECSQTMGHDKMYWYQQDPGMELHLIHYSYGVNSTEKGDLSSESTVSRIRTEHFPLTLESARPSHTSQYLCASSEEASGLAGEQFFGPGTRLTVL.

The J gene is TRBJ1-1, the V gene TRBV7-2, with D unresolved. The ends were cut back, 2 bases at V and 1 base at J, with 5 bases in the middle. In germline, CDR1 is SGHTA, CDR2 FQGNSA. The CDR3 has 13 amino acids. The CDR3 sequence is CASSLTQNTEAFF. DNA of the CDR3: TGTGCCAGCAGCTTAACTCAGAACACTGAAGCTTTCTTT.

This clonotype was counted a few times. The chain employs TRBV12-3 or TRBV12-4 and TRBJ2-3; tentatively, D is TRBD2 (6 bases). The CDR3 is 16 residues long. The V gene lost 1 base and the J gene lost 5 bases, with 16 bases spanning the gap. CDR3 protein: CASSLGGGEYKDTQYF. The CDR3 DNA is TGTGCCAGCAGTTTAGGCGGAGGGGAGTACAAAGATACGCAGTATTTT.

This clonotype has only a few counts. The J gene is TRBJ2-1, the V gene TRBV12-3 or TRBV12-4, with 8 bases lining up with TRBD2. The ends lost 0 bases at V and 4 bases at J; junction bases unmatched: 17. CDR3 length equals 20 residues. DNA of the CDR3: TGTGCCAGCAGTTTAGCGAGTAATTGGGTAGGGGGACTAGAGTACAATGAGCAGTTCTTC. This encodes CASSLASNWVGGLEYNEQFF.

This clonotype has a count of ten or more. The CDR3 loop reads CASSPSTHTDTQYF. The DNA of the CDR3 is TGTGCCAGCAGTCCTTCGACGCACACAGATACGCAGTATTTT. This chain joins TRBV27 and TRBJ2-3; D not certain. This CDR3 contains 14 residues. Per germline, CDR1 MNHEY and CDR2 SMNVEV (reference sequence). V was trimmed by 5 bases and J by 2 bases, leaving 11 bases between them.

The chain combines TRBV7-2 with TRBJ2-7; D unclear. V lost 7 bases, J lost 0 bases, and 10 bases lay in between. CDR3 size: 13 residues. Germline CDR1 and CDR2: SGHTA and FQGNSA. DNA of the CDR3: TGTGCCAGCACCGCACGGTTCTCCTACGAGCAGTACTTC. It specifies CASTARFSYEQYF.

The chain employs TRBV20-1 and TRBJ1-5, with D unresolved. The germline gives CDR1 DFQATT, CDR2 SNEGSKA (reference sequence). The CDR3 is 12 residues long. V lost 3 bases to trimming and J lost 6 bases, with 9 bases between them. The CDR3 reads CSARAQLQPQHF. DNA of the CDR3: TGCAGTGCTAGGGCCCAACTTCAGCCCCAGCATTTT.

In this sample, this clonotype turned up many times. V usage is TRBV5-1 and J usage is TRBJ2-5; TRBD2 might be the D (6 bases). This CDR3 region has 14 residues. Germline CDR1 is SGHRS and CDR2 is YFSETQ. Trimming shortened V by 0 bases and J by 5 bases, and 11 bases separated the two germline ends. The CDR3 sequence: CASSLDGEAETQYF. The DNA of the CDR3 is TGCGCCAGCAGCTTGGATGGGGAGGCGGAGACCCAGTACTTC.

The CDR3 sequence is CAISEPPGELFF. Written as DNA, the CDR3 is TGTGCCATCAGTGAGCCCCCGGGGGAGCTGTTTTTT. This chain joins TRBV10-3 and TRBJ2-2; no definite D call. Trimming removed 2 bases from V and 8 bases from J, with 6 bases in between. Germline V gene data show CDR1 as ENHRY and CDR2 as SYGVKD. This CDR3 comprises 12 residues.

This clonotype was picked up a small number of times. The chain couples TRBV19 to TRBJ2-1; TRBD2 agrees at 15 bases. Germline V gene sequence: CDR1 LNHDA, CDR2 SQIVND (reference sequence). The trim removed 6 bases at V and 10 bases at J, leaving 7 bases unmatched. The CDR3 is made up of 15 amino acids. CDR3: CASRSGLAGGWEQFF. DNA for the CDR3: TGTGCCAGTAGATCGGGACTAGCGGGAGGCTGGGAGCAGTTCTTC.

V and J are TRBV12-3 or TRBV12-4 and TRBJ2-1, with D possibly TRBD2 on 6 matching bases. Deletions cut 6 bases from V and 0 bases from J, with 18 bases between. The CDR3 is made up of 17 amino acids. CDR3 region: CASSRKDGGSSYNEQFF. The DNA for the CDR3 is TGTGCCAGCAGCCGGAAAGACGGAGGGAGCTCCTACAATGAGCAGTTCTTC.

The gene calls are TRBV5-1 and TRBJ2-7; D not certain. This CDR3 contains 15 residues. CDR1 and CDR2 (germline): SGHRS, YFSETQ. Trimming removed 1 base at V and 4 bases at J, with 15 bases between. This CDR3 reads CASSLPDPTPYEQYF. CDR3 DNA: TGCGCCAGCAGCTTGCCGGACCCTACGCCGTACGAGCAGTACTTC.

This clonotype showed up just a few times. J is TRBJ2-7 and V is TRBV11-2; a weak D match, TRBD1 (6 bases). This CDR3 contains 15 residues. V dropped 1 base and J dropped 6 bases, with 16 bases sitting between them. CDR1 is SGHAT and CDR2 is FQNNGV in the germline V gene. CDR3: CASSLVRTASLEQYF. CDR3 bases: TGTGCCAGCAGCTTAGTTAGGACAGCCTCTCTCGAGCAGTACTTC.

This clonotype has more than one count but fewer than ten. V is TRBV20-1 and J is TRBJ2-3, with 13 positions matching TRBD2. J was trimmed by 0 bases and V by 3 bases; bases with no gene match: 6. Germline V CDR1 and CDR2: DFQATT, SNEGSKA (reference sequence). This CDR3 contains 17 residues. This chain's CDR3 is CSARRTSGSSSTDTQYF. The CDR3 DNA follows: TGCAGTGCTAGGCGGACTAGCGGGAGCAGTAGCACAGATACGCAGTATTTT.

This clonotype has a count of ten or more. This chain joins TRBV6-2 or TRBV6-3 and TRBJ1-5, with D possibly TRBD1 on 5 matching bases. CDR3 size: 12 residues. The V gene's germline CDR1 is MNHEY and CDR2 SVGEGT. Trimming took off 2 bases at V and 7 bases at J, with 6 bases between the two ends. In DNA form, the CDR3 reads TGTGCCAGCAGTTACCCAGGGCAGCCCCAGCATTTT. Amino acids: CASSYPGQPQHF.

This clonotype was counted ten times or more. This chain uses TRBV4-3 with TRBJ2-6; D is unclear. CDR1 LGHNA and CDR2 YSLEER come from the germline V gene. The CDR3 consists of 16 residues. The V end lost 4 bases, the J end lost 4 bases, and 14 bases lay between the germline ends. CDR3 in DNA: TGCGCCAGCAGCCTCGCCTCTTGGAACGGGGCCAACGTCCTGACTTTC. Translation gives CASSLASWNGANVLTF.

V usage is TRBV28 and J usage is TRBJ2-7, with D unclear. The ends were cut back, 6 bases at V and 2 bases at J, with 14 bases in the middle. This CDR3 region has 14 residues. Germline-derived CDR1 and CDR2 are MDHEN and SYDVKM. Here the CDR3 reads CASRSRTSPYEQYF. CDR3 bases: TGTGCCAGCAGGTCCCGGACGTCGCCCTACGAGCAGTACTTC.